This T cell receptor beta chain was recovered during a study of cytomegalovirus exposure and HLA in healthy donors. This clone was picked up a small number of times. The target antigen is unknown. Only in-frame clones appear in the TCRdb table, and some are missing; sequencing was by immunoSEQ multiplex PCR. The sample holds around 130,000 clones; roughly 90% are singletons and the top ten take 1.4%. Germline lookup yields CDR1 SEHNR and CDR2 FQNEAQ (reference sequence). The CDR3 is 15 amino acids. Trimming at V came to 4 bases and at J to 0 bases, leaving 4 bases not matched to a gene. Points from the study as a whole: A few CMV-associated chains were confirmed in vitro to be specific for CMV antigens. That first-cohort TCR clusters tended to co-occur in the 95 to 150 validation repertoires was found in a later analysis.

Sequenced sample: PBMCs. This chain connects TRBV7-9 to TRBJ2-7, with 9 bases lining up with TRBD1. The sequence was obtained from a man aged 25-40 years in good health and CMV-seronegative. CDR3 coding DNA: TGTGCCAGCAGCTGGGGGACAGGGCTCTCCTACGAGCAGTACTTC. It encodes CASSWGTGLSYEQYF.